The clone carrying this T cell receptor (beta chain) was seen more than once but under ten times. Its target is unknown. One entry per CDR3 protein results from TCRdb running MiXCR on the RACE reads. The sample yields approximately 260,000 distinct CDR3 sequences, roughly 8.9% seen once. This sample is part of a study of human T cells and chemical hapten exposure. Study details: Sensitization used 2% DPC on about 2 cm by about 2 cm upper inner arm skin.

Time point denoted: pre-sensitization, week 0. The treatment denotes: therapeutic diphenylcyclopropenone sensitization with weekly scalp DPC. Points from the study as a whole: Alopecia affecting every donor means their immune response may not match healthy people's.

The CDR3 spans 13 residues. The germline V and J ends were trimmed by 3 bases and 7 bases, with 11 bases remaining between them. Germline CDR1 is SGHAT and CDR2 is FQNNGV. Specimen: whole blood, collected in connection with sensitization to the hapten diphenylcyclopropenone (DPC). The rearrangement joins TRBV11-2 to TRBJ2-3; D is undetermined. This TCR derives from a woman in her thirties or forties with alopecia areata. Some clones in this sample may be carry-over from other donors' samples. The CDR3 reads CASSLSVEHTQYF. For the CDR3, the DNA is TGTGCCAGCAGCTTGAGTGTAGAGCATACGCAGTATTTT.